What follows describes a single T cell receptor beta chain. Its matching antigen is unknown. This sample stems from a study of beta chain features in type 1 diabetes. Study-wide findings and caveats: All four CD4+ subsets from Type 1 diabetes patients carried moderately but significantly shorter TCRB CDR3s.

Trimming cost V 6 bases and J 0 bases, with 17 bases left between them. This CDR3 is 16 amino acids long. Germline V gene data show CDR1 as SQVTM and CDR2 as ANQGSEA. Sequencing targeted expressed TCRB transcripts, as all isolated RNA had been reverse transcribed. Libraries were prepared by immunoSEQ multiplex PCR; TCRdb keeps only in-frame clonotypes and omits some of them. The table records 95,000 to 150,000 clones, around 17% of them present only once. The receptor comes from a man aged 30 to 45 with type 1 diabetes. The material sequenced was central memory CD4+ T cells from blood. This chain joins TRBV29-1 and TRBJ2-2, with D possibly matching TRBD1 (6 bases). CDR3 DNA: TGCAGCGTCAGAACCTGGACAGCCTCGAACACCGGGGAGCTGTTTTTT. Translated: CSVRTWTASNTGELFF.